Described below is a single T cell receptor beta chain sequence and its context. This sample stems from a study of technical replicates of blood from a handful of donors. Libraries were prepared by immunoSEQ multiplex PCR; TCRdb keeps only in-frame clonotypes and omits some of them. The sample has tens of thousands of clones; over 80% are singletons. Sequenced material: T cells isolated from PBMCs. The TCR was taken from a human donor in good health.

This CDR3 is CASSQKGPGLENTGELFF. For the CDR3, the DNA is TGCGCCAGCAGCCAAAAGGGGCCGGGACTAGAAAACACCGGGGAGCTGTTTTTT. The J gene is TRBJ2-2, the V gene TRBV4-1, with 8 bases aligning to TRBD2. The ends lost 2 bases at V and 2 bases at J; junction bases unmatched: 10. CDR1 MGHRA and CDR2 YSYEKL come from the germline V gene. CDR3 size: 18 residues.